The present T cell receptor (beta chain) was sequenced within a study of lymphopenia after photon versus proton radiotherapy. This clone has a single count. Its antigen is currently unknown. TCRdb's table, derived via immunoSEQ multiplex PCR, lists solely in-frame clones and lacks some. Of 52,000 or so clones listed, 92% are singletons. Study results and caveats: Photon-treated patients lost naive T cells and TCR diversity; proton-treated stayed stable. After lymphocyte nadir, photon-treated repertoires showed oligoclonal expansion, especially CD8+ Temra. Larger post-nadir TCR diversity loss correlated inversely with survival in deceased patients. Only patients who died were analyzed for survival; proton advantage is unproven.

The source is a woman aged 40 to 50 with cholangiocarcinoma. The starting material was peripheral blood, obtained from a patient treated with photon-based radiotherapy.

Written as DNA, the CDR3 is TGTGCCAGCAGCCCAAATAAACAGGGTGGCAATGAGCAGTTCTTC. Amino acid sequence: CASSPNKQGGNEQFF. The rearrangement links TRBV11-3 to TRBJ2-1; D might be TRBD1 (6 bases). Germline V gene lookup returns CDR1 SGHNT and CDR2 YENEEA. The CDR3 covers 15 residues. Trimming pared 5 bases from V and 6 bases from J, leaving 17 bases between.